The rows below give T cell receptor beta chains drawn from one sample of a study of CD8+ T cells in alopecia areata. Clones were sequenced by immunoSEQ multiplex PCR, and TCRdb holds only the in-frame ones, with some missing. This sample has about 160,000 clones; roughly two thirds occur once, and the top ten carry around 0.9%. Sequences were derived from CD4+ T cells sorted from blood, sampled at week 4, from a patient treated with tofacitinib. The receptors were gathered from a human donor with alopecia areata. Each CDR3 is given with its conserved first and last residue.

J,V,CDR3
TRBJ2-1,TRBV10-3,CAISGGGYNEQFF
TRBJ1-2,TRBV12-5,CASGSGPGYGYTF
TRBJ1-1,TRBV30,CAWSVLNPARPEAFF
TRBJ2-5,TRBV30,CASAQSTSGETQYF
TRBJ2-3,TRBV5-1,CASSLELAGSTDTQYF
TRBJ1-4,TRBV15,CATSRDSPRQYNEKLFF
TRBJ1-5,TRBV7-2,CASSSQGNNQPQHF
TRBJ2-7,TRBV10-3,CAIRHGPYEQYF
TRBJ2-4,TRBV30,CAWSAKNIQYF
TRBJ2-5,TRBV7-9,CASSKQSYQETQYF
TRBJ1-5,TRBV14,CASSQDRFQPQHF
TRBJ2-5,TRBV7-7,CASSLAARGRETQYF
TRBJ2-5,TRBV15,CATSRDRNQETQYF
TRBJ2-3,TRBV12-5,CASGTGQVGTDTQYF
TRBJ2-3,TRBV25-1,CASSDYHTQYF
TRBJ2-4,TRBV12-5,CASGLVGVRATEGIQYF
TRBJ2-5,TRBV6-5,CASREGQGQETQYF
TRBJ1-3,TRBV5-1,CASSPQGWNTIYF
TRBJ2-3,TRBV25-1,CASSARRQYTQYF
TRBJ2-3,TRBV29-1,CSVSGSGDTQYF
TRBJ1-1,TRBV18,CASSPLNTEAFF
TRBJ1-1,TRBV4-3,CASSPRTRGTEAFF
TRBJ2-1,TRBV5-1,CASTPPGGDEQFF
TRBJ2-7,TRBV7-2,CASSPTVPSSYEQYF
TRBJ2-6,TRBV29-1,CSVESSGANVLTF
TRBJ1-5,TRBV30,CAWSVRQRGNQPQHF
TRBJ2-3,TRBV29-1,CSGCVVGPDTQYF
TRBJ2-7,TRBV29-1,CSGRTGWRSEQYF
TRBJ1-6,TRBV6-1,CASSLLTNSPLHF
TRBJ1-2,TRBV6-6,CASSYSPGANGYTF
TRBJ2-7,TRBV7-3,CASSLTSGSSYEQYF
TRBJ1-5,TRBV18,CASSPQGDQPQHF
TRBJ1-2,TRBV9,CASSVSRGYGYTF
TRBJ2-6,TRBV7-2,CASRPRLAGANVLTF
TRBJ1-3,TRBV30,CAWKGSGNTIYF
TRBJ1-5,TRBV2,CASSSRQGAQPQHF
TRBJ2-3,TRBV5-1,CASSNTDTQYF
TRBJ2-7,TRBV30,CAWSVRPAFSYEQYF
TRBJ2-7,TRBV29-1,CSVTQGASYEQYF
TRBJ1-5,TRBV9,CASSVGPGGHQPQHF
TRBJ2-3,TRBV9,CASSADPGLQVTDTQYF
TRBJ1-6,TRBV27,CASSLRWGRDSPLHF
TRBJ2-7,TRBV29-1,CSVGDLRKQYF
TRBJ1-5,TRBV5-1,CASSPGGGLNQPQHF
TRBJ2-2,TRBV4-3,CASSQDSSGGTGELFF